The entry below gives a single TCR beta chain sequence along with its context. Antigen unknown. Repertoires were generated with immunoSEQ multiplex PCR, while TCRdb's copy carries only in-frame clones and drops some. Of roughly 110,000 clones in the sample, 75% to 90% are singletons; the top ten hold around 4.4%. With V trimmed by 0 bases and J by 5 bases, 2 bases remained unmatched. Germline V gene lookup returns CDR1 SGHDT and CDR2 YYEEEE. The CDR3 sequence is 14 residues long. The record originates from a study of T cell responses to AZD1222 COVID-19 vaccine. Overall study results and limits: With two AZD1222 doses given, Spike-specific TCR breadth and depth both rose.

The input for sequencing was peripheral blood, taken on day 0 of AZD1222 vaccination. This sequence joins TRBV5-6 and TRBJ1-1; 9 bases match TRBD1. This sequence was found in an adult in good health. The CDR3 protein is CASSLGQGETEAFF. The CDR3 DNA sequence: TGTGCCAGCAGCTTGGGACAGGGGGAAACTGAAGCTTTCTTT.